These 10 T cell receptor beta chains share one sample of origin, sequenced in a study of long-term antiretroviral therapy in people with HIV. Researchers ran immunoSEQ v3.0 at survey level. The repertoire was sequenced with immunoSEQ multiplex PCR; TCRdb's copy has only in-frame clones and lacks some. Seen here are roughly 28,000 clones, around 80% observed once, and the top ten hold roughly 9.5%. The specimen was unsorted PBMCs, collected 3 years after starting antiretroviral therapy. These receptors all come from a man between 40 and 49 years old with HIV.

The chain recombines TRBV7-2 with TRBJ2-6; possibly TRBD1 for D (6 bases). The V end lost 10 bases, the J end lost 0 bases, and 22 bases lay between the germline ends. The CDR3 loop spans 18 amino acids. Germline loops: CDR1 SGHTA, CDR2 FQGNSA. The DNA for the CDR3 is TGTGCCACACAGGGACCTACGCCTCCCCTCTCTGGGGCCAACGTCCTGACTTTC. It yields the protein CATQGPTPPLSGANVLTF. Variable domain in full (rest from reference TRBV7-2 and TRBJ2-6): GAGVSQSPSNKVTEKGKDVELRCDPISGHTALYWYRQSLGQGLEFLIYFQGNSAPDKSGLPSDRFSAERTGGSVSTLTIQRTQQEDSAVYLCATQGPTPPLSGANVLTFGAGSRLTVL.

J is TRBJ1-2 and V is TRBV9, with D perhaps matching TRBD1 (6 bases). Looked up from germline, CDR1 is SGDLS and CDR2 is YYNGEE. The ends were cut back, 3 bases at V and 7 bases at J, with 19 bases in the middle. This CDR3 region has 15 residues. The CDR3 reads CASSAQTGGAIGYTF. The CDR3 nucleotides read TGTGCCAGCAGCGCCCAGACAGGCGGGGCTATTGGCTACACCTTC.

V gene TRBV10-1 combines with J gene TRBJ2-1, with TRBD2 identical over 14 bases. Germline V gives CDR1 WNHNN, CDR2 SYGVQD (reference sequence). V lost 10 bases, J lost 10 bases, and 6 bases stayed unmatched. This CDR3 region has 13 residues. For the CDR3, the DNA is TGCGCCACTGGACTAGCGGGGGGTGTGGAGCAGTTCTTC. Amino acid sequence: CATGLAGGVEQFF.

The V call is TRBV7-2, the J call TRBJ2-4, with D possibly matching TRBD1 (6 bases). Germline V gene sequence: CDR1 SGHTA, CDR2 FQGNSA. CDR3 length equals 13 residues. With 5 bases removed from V and 10 bases from J, the gap between germline ends came to 15 bases. The CDR3 reads CASSSTTQGIQYF. The CDR3 bases are TGTGCCAGCAGCAGTACCACTCAGGGGATTCAGTACTTC.

The chain recombines TRBV7-2 with TRBJ1-2; D call uncertain. The CDR3 is 13 amino acids. CDR1 SGHTA and CDR2 FQGNSA come from the germline V gene. V was shortened by 3 bases and J by 4 bases, with 9 bases between the two germline ends. The CDR3 here is CASSFVTGYGYTF. CDR3 DNA: TGTGCCAGCAGCTTTGTAACTGGCTATGGCTACACCTTC.

The CDR3 protein is CASSLVAIAELGDTQYF. The CDR3 nucleotides are TGTGCCAGCAGCTTAGTCGCTATAGCGGAGCTTGGGGATACGCAGTATTTT. The V call is TRBV5-6, the J call TRBJ2-3, with a weak D call TRBD2 (6 bases). The CDR3 runs 17 residues. V lost 2 bases, J lost 6 bases, and 22 bases lay in between. Per the germline V gene, CDR1 is SGHDT and CDR2 is YYEEEE.

The chain uses TRBV18 and TRBJ1-1; tentative D call: TRBD1 (5 bases). The CDR3 is made up of 13 amino acids. Germline V gene data show CDR1 as KGHSH and CDR2 as LQKENI. Trimming shortened V by 3 bases and J by 11 bases, and 16 bases separated the two germline ends. DNA for the CDR3: TGTGCCAGCTCACCCGATGTTGGGGCTGGGGCTTTCTTT. Amino acid sequence: CASSPDVGAGAFF.

The chain carries TRBV6-5 and TRBJ2-3; D is ambiguous. The V gene lost 1 base and the J gene lost 0 bases, with 11 bases spanning the gap. The CDR3 has 16 residues. In germline, CDR1 is MNHEY, CDR2 SVGAGI. The CDR3 spells CASSYFSGPSTDTQYF. The CDR3 DNA is TGTGCCAGCAGTTACTTTTCTGGGCCTAGCACAGATACGCAGTATTTT.

The chain recombines TRBV18 with TRBJ2-3; perhaps TRBD1 as D (5 bases). CDR3 size: 15 residues. V gave up 6 bases and J gave up 2 bases, with 15 bases separating them. Germline CDR1 is KGHSH and CDR2 is LQKENI. The CDR3 nucleotides are TGTGCCAGCTCTCCAGGGATTGCGGACACAGATACGCAGTATTTT. Translation: CASSPGIADTDTQYF.

V usage is TRBV7-8 and J usage is TRBJ2-3; D is ambiguous. CDR3 size: 14 residues. Germline V gene lookup returns CDR1 SGHVS and CDR2 FQNEAQ. With 5 bases removed from V and 2 bases from J, the gap between germline ends came to 11 bases. The chain's CDR3 is CASSLGSLTDTQYF. The CDR3 nucleotides are TGTGCCAGCAGCCTGGGGTCCCTCACAGATACGCAGTATTTT.